Listed below are T cell receptor beta chains from one sample, sequenced in a study of cytomegalovirus exposure and HLA in healthy donors. The method was immunoSEQ multiplex PCR; TCRdb's version includes in-frame clones alone and lacks a portion of them. This repertoire shows about 200,000 clones, under 90% found once; its top ten account for 0.08% to 0.1%. The sequencing sample was made of PBMCs. The source of these receptors is a boy aged 2 to 9 in good health and CMV-seronegative. The CDR3 runs from the conserved cysteine through the conserved F or W. The D gene is left open where the match is weak. Size is omitted from some rows. Given values are once, few, many or a class for expanded clones.

clone_size d_call j_call v_call cdr3_aa cdr3_nt
- TRBD1 TRBJ2-7 TRBV4-2 CASSQDADRSSYEQYF TGTGCCAGCAGCCAAGATGCGGACAGGAGCTCCTACGAGCAGTACTTC
- TRBD1 TRBJ1-2 TRBV5-6 CASSQGQGEGYTF TGTGCCAGCAGTCAAGGACAGGGAGAAGGCTACACCTTC
few - TRBJ1-4 TRBV5-5 CASSLDGGNREKLFF TGTGCCAGCAGCTTGGATGGAGGAAACAGAGAAAAACTGTTTTTT
few - TRBJ1-2 TRBV6-5 CASSSREDYGYTF TGTGCCAGCAGTTCACGGGAGGACTATGGCTACACCTTC
- - TRBJ2-7 TRBV11-2 CASSFRGTYEQYF TGTGCCAGCAGCTTCCGGGGGACCTACGAGCAGTACTTC
once TRBD1 TRBJ2-3 TRBV4-2 CASSQGDRVADTQYF TGTGCCAGCAGCCAAGGCGACAGGGTGGCAGATACGCAGTATTTT
- TRBD1 TRBJ2-7 TRBV9 CASSAGLGQGYEQYF TGTGCCAGCAGCGCAGGACTGGGACAGGGATACGAGCAGTACTTC
few - TRBJ1-1 TRBV2 CASRVKGLGTEAFF TGTGCCAGCAGAGTTAAGGGGTTGGGCACTGAAGCTTTCTTT
- - TRBJ2-7 TRBV15 CATSTSKSGYEQYF TGTGCCACCAGCACCTCCAAGTCCGGCTACGAGCAGTACTTC
- - TRBJ2-3 TRBV6-5 CASRPGVATDTQYF TGTGCCAGCAGACCCGGGGTAGCTACAGATACGCAGTATTTT
- - TRBJ2-3 TRBV2 CASSARDTQYF TGTGCCAGCAGCGCGCGTGATACGCAGTATTTT
- - TRBJ2-7 TRBV7-8 CASSHQRDSSYEQYF TGTGCCAGCAGCCATCAACGGGACTCCTCCTACGAGCAGTACTTC
- TRBD1 TRBJ2-3 TRBV6-5 CASSARGLTDTQYF TGTGCCAGCAGTGCCAGGGGGCTCACAGATACGCAGTATTTT
- - TRBJ2-7 TRBV7-9 CASSLSRGGDSYEQYF TGTGCCAGCAGCTTATCCCGCGGGGGCGACTCCTACGAGCAGTACTTC
- TRBD2 TRBJ2-7 TRBV30 CAWTPSGAPYEQYF TGTGCCTGGACCCCCAGCGGGGCGCCCTACGAGCAGTACTTC
- - TRBJ1-4 TRBV9 CASSVGPGGEKLFF TGTGCCAGCAGCGTAGGACCTGGAGGTGAAAAACTGTTTTTT
- - TRBJ1-5 TRBV21-1 CASSKVYQGYRQPQHF TGTGCCAGCAGCAAAGTATACCAGGGTTATAGACAGCCCCAGCATTTT
- - TRBJ1-1 TRBV4-1 CASSQEGSGVAFF TGCGCCAGCAGCCAAGAGGGGTCCGGGGTGGCTTTCTTT
- - TRBJ1-6 TRBV21-1 CASSKEVRDSPLHF TGTGCCAGCAGCAAAGAGGTGAGGGATTCACCCCTCCACTTT
- TRBD2 TRBJ2-3 TRBV5-5 CASSPHPTSGTQYF TGTGCCAGCAGCCCCCACCCGACTAGCGGGACGCAGTATTTT
- - TRBJ1-2 TRBV27 CASRYVSGEYGYTF TGTGCCAGCAGATACGTCTCAGGGGAATATGGCTACACCTTC
few - TRBJ2-1 TRBV29-1 CSVDLFVYNEQFF TGCAGCGTTGACCTTTTTGTATATAATGAGCAGTTCTTC
once - TRBJ1-1 TRBV29-1 CSVDGDTEAFF TGCAGCGTTGACGGGGACACTGAAGCTTTCTTT
- - TRBJ1-4 TRBV7-6 CASSLVRGEKLFF TGTGCCAGCAGCTTAGTAAGGGGTGAAAAACTGTTTTTT
- - TRBJ2-2 TRBV29-1 CSVEQGGGELFF TGCAGCGTTGAACAGGGGGGCGGGGAGCTGTTTTTT
- TRBD1 TRBJ1-5 TRBV2 CASSTPGTGGSQPQHF TGTGCCAGCAGTACTCCCGGGACAGGGGGGAGTCAGCCCCAGCATTTT
- - TRBJ2-7 TRBV2 CASSVGIVDEQYF TGTGCCAGCAGTGTCGGGATCGTAGACGAGCAGTACTTC
- TRBD1 TRBJ2-7 TRBV19 CASSDRVGEYEQYF TGTGCCAGTAGTGACAGGGTTGGCGAATACGAGCAGTACTTC
- - TRBJ1-3 TRBV11-3 CASSFVVTGGGDGNTIYF TGTGCCAGCAGCTTTGTGGTTACCGGGGGTGGGGATGGAAACACCATATATTTT
- - TRBJ1-1 TRBV6-6 CASSGNRVAGITEAFF TGTGCCAGCAGTGGGAACAGGGTTGCGGGTATAACTGAAGCTTTCTTT
- - TRBJ1-1 TRBV5-6 CASSLISVNTEAFF TGTGCCAGCAGCTTGATCTCAGTGAACACTGAAGCTTTCTTT
- TRBD2 TRBJ2-1 TRBV6-5 CASSNTPPGGSQFF TGTGCCAGCAGTAACACGCCCCCGGGGGGATCACAGTTCTTC
- TRBD2 TRBJ2-1 TRBV27 CASSWMGLAGVNEQFF TGTGCCAGCAGTTGGATGGGACTAGCGGGGGTCAATGAGCAGTTCTTC